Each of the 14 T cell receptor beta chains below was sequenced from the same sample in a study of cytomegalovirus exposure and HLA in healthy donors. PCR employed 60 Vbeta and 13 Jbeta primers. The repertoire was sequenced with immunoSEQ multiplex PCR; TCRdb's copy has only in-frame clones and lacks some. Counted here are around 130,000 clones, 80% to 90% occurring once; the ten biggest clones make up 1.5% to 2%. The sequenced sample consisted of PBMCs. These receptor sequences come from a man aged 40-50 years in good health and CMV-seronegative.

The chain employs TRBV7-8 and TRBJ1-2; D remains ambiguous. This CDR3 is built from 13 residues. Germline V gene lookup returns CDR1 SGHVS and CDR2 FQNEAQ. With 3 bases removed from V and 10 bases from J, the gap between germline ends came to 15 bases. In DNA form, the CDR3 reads TGTGCCAGCAGCTTCGATCCCACGCGGGCCTACACCTTC. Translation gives CASSFDPTRAYTF. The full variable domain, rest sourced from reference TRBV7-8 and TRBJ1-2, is GAGVSQSPRYKVAKRGQDVALRCDPISGHVSLFWYQQALGQGPEFLTYFQNEAQLDKSGLPSDRFFAERPEGSVSTLKIQRTQQEDSAVYLCASSFDPTRAYTFGSGTRLTVV.

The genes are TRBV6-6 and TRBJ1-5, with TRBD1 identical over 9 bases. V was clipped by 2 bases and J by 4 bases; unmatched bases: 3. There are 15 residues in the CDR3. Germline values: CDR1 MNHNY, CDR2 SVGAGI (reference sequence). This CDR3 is CASSYRGQGNQPQHF. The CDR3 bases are TGTGCCAGCAGTTACCGAGGACAGGGGAATCAGCCCCAGCATTTT.

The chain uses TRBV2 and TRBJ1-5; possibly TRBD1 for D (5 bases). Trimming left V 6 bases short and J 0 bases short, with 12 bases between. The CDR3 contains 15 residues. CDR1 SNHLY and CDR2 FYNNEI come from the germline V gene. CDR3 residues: CASRVGGVSNQPQHF. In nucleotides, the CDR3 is TGTGCCAGCAGAGTGGGGGGAGTTAGCAATCAGCCCCAGCATTTT.

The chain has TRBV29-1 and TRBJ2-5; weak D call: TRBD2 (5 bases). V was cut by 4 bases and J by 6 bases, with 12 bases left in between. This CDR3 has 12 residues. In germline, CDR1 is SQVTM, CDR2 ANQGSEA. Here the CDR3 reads CSVVEGGKTQYF. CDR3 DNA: TGCAGCGTTGTTGAGGGTGGAAAGACCCAGTACTTC.

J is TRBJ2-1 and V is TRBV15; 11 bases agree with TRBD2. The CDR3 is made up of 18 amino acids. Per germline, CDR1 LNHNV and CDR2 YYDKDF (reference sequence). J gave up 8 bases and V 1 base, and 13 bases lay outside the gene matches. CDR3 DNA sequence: TGTGCCACCAGCAGAGGTTCAACTAGCGGGAGAGGATGGGATGAGCAGTTCTTC. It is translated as CATSRGSTSGRGWDEQFF.

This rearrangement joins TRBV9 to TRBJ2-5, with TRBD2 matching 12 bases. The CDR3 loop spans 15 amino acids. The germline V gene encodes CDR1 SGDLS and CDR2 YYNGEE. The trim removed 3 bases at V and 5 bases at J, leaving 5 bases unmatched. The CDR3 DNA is TGTGCCAGCAGCGGCCACCTAGCGGGGGGGGAGACCCAGTACTTC. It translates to CASSGHLAGGETQYF.

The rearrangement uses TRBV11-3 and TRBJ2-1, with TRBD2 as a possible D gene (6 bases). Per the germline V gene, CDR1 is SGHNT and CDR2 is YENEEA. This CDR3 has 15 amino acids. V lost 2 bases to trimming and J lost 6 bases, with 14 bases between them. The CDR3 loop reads CASSLFGSLSNEQFF. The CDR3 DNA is TGTGCCAGCAGCTTATTCGGGAGTTTGAGCAATGAGCAGTTCTTC. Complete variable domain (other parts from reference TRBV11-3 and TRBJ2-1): EAGVVQSPRYKIIEKKQPVAFWCNPISGHNTLYWYLQNLGQGPELLIRYENEEAVDDSQLPKDRFSAERLKGVDSTLKIQPAELGDSAVYLCASSLFGSLSNEQFFGPGTRLTVL.

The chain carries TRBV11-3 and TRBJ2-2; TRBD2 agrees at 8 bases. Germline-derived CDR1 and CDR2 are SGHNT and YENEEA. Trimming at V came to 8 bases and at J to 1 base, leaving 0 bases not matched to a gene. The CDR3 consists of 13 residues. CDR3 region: CASRGGNTGELFF. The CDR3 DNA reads TGTGCCAGCCGGGGGGGGAACACCGGGGAGCTGTTTTTT.

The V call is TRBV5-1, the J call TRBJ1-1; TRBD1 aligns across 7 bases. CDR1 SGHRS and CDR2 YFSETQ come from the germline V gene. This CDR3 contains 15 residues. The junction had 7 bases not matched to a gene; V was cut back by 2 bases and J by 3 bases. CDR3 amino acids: CASSLTGAGDTEAFF. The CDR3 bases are TGCGCCAGCAGCTTAACAGGGGCCGGAGACACTGAAGCTTTCTTT.

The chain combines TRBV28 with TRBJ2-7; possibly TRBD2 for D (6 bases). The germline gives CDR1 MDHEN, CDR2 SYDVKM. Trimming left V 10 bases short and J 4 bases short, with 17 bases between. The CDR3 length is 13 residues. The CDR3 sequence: CATYGRLSYEQYF. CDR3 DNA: TGTGCCACCTACGGGAGACTCAGTTACGAGCAGTACTTC.

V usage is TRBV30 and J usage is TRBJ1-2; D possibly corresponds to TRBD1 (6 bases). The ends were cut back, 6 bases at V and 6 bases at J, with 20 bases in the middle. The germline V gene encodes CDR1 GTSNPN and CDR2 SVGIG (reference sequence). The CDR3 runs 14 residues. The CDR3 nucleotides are TGTGCCTGCCGGTCAGGGGCTATGGGCCATGGCTACACCTTC. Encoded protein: CACRSGAMGHGYTF. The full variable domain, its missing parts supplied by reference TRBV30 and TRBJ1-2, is SQTIHQWPATLVQPVGSPLSLECTVEGTSNPNLYWYRQAAGRGLQLLFYSVGIGQISSEVPQNLSASRPQDRQFILSSKKLLLSDSGFYLCACRSGAMGHGYTFGSGTRLTVV.

CDR3 sequence: CASSFSGPYNEQFF. The DNA of the CDR3 is TGTGCCAGCAGCTTTAGCGGGCCTTACAATGAGCAGTTCTTC. V is TRBV5-4 and J is TRBJ2-1; 7 nucleotides match TRBD2. Germline loops: CDR1 SGHNT, CDR2 YYREEE (reference sequence). The CDR3 runs 14 residues. Trimming took 2 bases from V and 4 from J; bases not matched to a gene: 3.

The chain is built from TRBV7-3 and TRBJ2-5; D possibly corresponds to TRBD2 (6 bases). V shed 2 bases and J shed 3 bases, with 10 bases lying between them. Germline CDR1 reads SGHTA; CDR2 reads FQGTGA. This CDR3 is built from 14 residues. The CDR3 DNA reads TGTGCCAGCAGCTTATCGGCTAGCGAAGAGACCCAGTACTTC. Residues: CASSLSASEETQYF.

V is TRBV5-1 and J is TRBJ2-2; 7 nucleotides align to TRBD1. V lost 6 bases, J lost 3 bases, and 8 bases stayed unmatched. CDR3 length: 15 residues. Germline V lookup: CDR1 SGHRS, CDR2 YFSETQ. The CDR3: CASTPDRVDTGELFF. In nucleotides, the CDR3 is TGCGCCAGCACCCCCGACAGGGTCGACACCGGGGAGCTGTTTTTT. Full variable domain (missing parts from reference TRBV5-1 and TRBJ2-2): KAGVTQTPRYLIKTRGQQVTLSCSPISGHRSVSWYQQTPGQGLQFLFEYFSETQRNKGNFPGRFSGRQFSNSRSEMNVSTLELGDSALYLCASTPDRVDTGELFFGEGSRLTVL.